This entry describes one T cell receptor (beta chain). Its antigen is as yet unknown. This entry belongs to a study of T cells expressing NK-cell markers. The study's findings and limits: Dominant NKG2C+ clonotypes were found to form roughly 1.0-7.0% of CD8+ T cells in several donors.

TCRdb re-called the 5' RACE reads and gives one entry per CDR3 protein, without DNA. This listing includes hundreds of thousands of distinct CDR3 sequences. There are 12 residues in the CDR3. Germline assignment: CDR1 ENHRY and CDR2 SYGVKD. Material for sequencing was blood T cells: a sorted CD56 or NKG2C T cell subset, CD4+ or CD8+ T cells, or bulk PBMC T cells (not recorded which). The chain has TRBV10-3 and TRBJ2-7. This sequence was found in a man aged 18-75 years in good health. The CDR3 sequence: CAVNSGSYEQYF.